The 9 T cell receptor beta chains below come from one sample, sequenced in a study of CD8 T cells in ankylosing spondylitis. TCRdb re-called the 5' RACE reads through MiXCR, storing one row per CDR3 protein. Among about 340,000 distinct CDR3 sequences listed, approximately 15% were seen once. The sample comprised blood, either unsorted or a sorted T cell fraction (not recorded which). The receptors were sampled from a male donor with ankylosing spondylitis or in good health (not recorded which).

The V call is TRBV5-1, the J call TRBJ2-3, with D tentatively TRBD1 (7 bases). The germline V and J ends were trimmed by 2 bases and 4 bases, with 26 bases remaining between them. Germline lookup yields CDR1 SGHRS and CDR2 YFSETQ. The CDR3 spans 19 residues. In DNA form, the CDR3 reads TGCGCCAGCAGCTTTAAACCGGGGACAGCCCTGGGGGGAGCAGATACGCAGTATTTT. This sequence encodes CASSFKPGTALGGADTQYF.

V gene TRBV5-1 combines with J gene TRBJ2-3; 9 positions match TRBD2. Germline CDR1 SGHRS, CDR2 YFSETQ. The CDR3 runs 16 residues. With 0 bases clipped from V and 4 bases from J, the junction kept 6 bases outside the gene matches. CDR3 sequence (DNA): TGCGCCAGCAGCTTGGGCGCGGGAGGGCGGCCAGATACGCAGTATTTT. Its translation: CASSLGAGGRPDTQYF.

This clonotype has just a few counts. The chain is built from TRBV7-2 and TRBJ2-3; TRBD1 aligns across 7 bases. V lost 6 bases and J lost 6; bases outside the gene matches: 18. The CDR3 contains 17 residues. Germline CDR1 reads SGHTA; CDR2 reads FQGNSA. CDR3 DNA: TGTGCCAGCAGTTCCCGAGGGAGACAGGGTTTAGGGGATACGCAGTATTTT. Amino acids: CASSSRGRQGLGDTQYF.

This clonotype has at least ten counts. The CDR3 sequence is CSVLINSGLGNQPQHF. DNA of the CDR3: TGCAGCGTTCTTATTAACTCCGGGTTGGGGAATCAGCCCCAGCATTTT. V is TRBV29-1 and J is TRBJ1-5; unclear D gene. The CDR3 totals 16 residues. CDR1 and CDR2 (germline): SQVTM, ANQGSEA. Trimming took 5 bases from V and 4 from J, leaving 21 bases between them.

This chain joins TRBV5-5 and TRBJ1-2; no reliable D call. There are 11 residues in the CDR3. The germline gives CDR1 SGHKS, CDR2 YYEKEE (reference sequence). V gave up 4 bases and J gave up 9 bases, with 10 bases separating them. The CDR3 reads CASSQEYRYTF. CDR3 in DNA: TGTGCCAGCAGCCAGGAATATCGCTACACCTTC.

The gene calls are TRBV9 and TRBJ2-1; 8 nucleotides align to TRBD2. J lost 4 bases, V lost 3 bases, and 12 bases had no gene match. CDR1 and CDR2 (germline): SGDLS, YYNGEE. The CDR3 covers 17 residues. CDR3 DNA: TGTGCCAGCAGCGCTACAACCGGGACTAGTAAGTACAATGAGCAGTTCTTC. Translation gives CASSATTGTSKYNEQFF. Supplemented by reference TRBV9 and TRBJ2-1, the full variable domain reads DSGVTQTPKHLITATGQRVTLRCSPRSGDLSVYWYQQSLDQGLQFLIQYYNGEERAKGNILERFSAQQFPDLHSELNLSSLELGDSALYFCASSATTGTSKYNEQFFGPGTRLTVL.

Details on this clonotype: The junction departs from germline at one end; a sequencing error may be responsible. The rearrangement links TRBV5-1 to TRBJ1-2; possibly TRBD1 for D (6 bases). The germline V gene encodes CDR1 SGHRS and CDR2 YFSETQ. The CDR3 is 14 residues long. CDR3 DNA: TGCGCCACCAGCAGGGGTATCGGGTTCTATGGCTACACCTTC. It yields the protein CATSRGIGFYGYTF.

This clonotype was detected a few times. The rearrangement links TRBV10-3 to TRBJ2-2, with D unclear. The CDR3 totals 11 residues. Germline V lookup: CDR1 ENHRY, CDR2 SYGVKD. V lost 11 bases to trimming and J lost 6 bases, with 10 bases between them. The CDR3 sequence: CAPHLAGELFF. DNA for the CDR3: TGTGCCCCCCATCTAGCCGGGGAGCTGTTTTTT.

This chain links TRBV11-2 with TRBJ2-1; 12 positions match TRBD2. CDR1 and CDR2 from the germline V gene are SGHAT and FQNNGV. The ends lost 5 bases at V and 7 bases at J; junction bases unmatched: 3. The CDR3 contains 14 residues. As DNA, the CDR3 is TGTGCCAGCAGCCAAGGGACTAGCGGGAATGAGCAGTTCTTC. The encoded protein is CASSQGTSGNEQFF.